This TCR beta chain was identified in a study of immune characterization of retroperitoneal liposarcoma. Comments on this clonotype: The junction departs from the called germline gene at one end, perhaps through a read error.

Germline V lookup: CDR1 SGHVS, CDR2 FNYEAQ. The CDR3 contains 16 residues. TCRdb itself ran the PCR reads through MiXCR, one entry per CDR3 protein. This sample carries 2,900 or so distinct CDR3 sequences, over 35% of them seen once, and the ten largest clones take roughly 52%. Sequencing was done on a sample of tumor tissue. The clonotype comes from a male donor with retroperitoneal liposarcoma. The chain joins TRBV7-6 to TRBJ2-1; 14 nucleotides align to TRBD2. The CDR3 loop reads CASSDLGTSGSDEQFF. Written as DNA, the CDR3 is TGTGCTAGCAGCGACCTGGGGACTAGCGGGAGCGATGAGCAGTTCTTC. Full variable domain (missing parts from reference TRBV7-6 and TRBJ2-1): GAGVSQSPRYKVTKRGQDVALRCDPISGHVSLYWYRQALGQGPEFLTYFNYEAQQDKSGLPNDRFSAERPEGSISTLTIQRTEQRDSAMYRCASSDLGTSGSDEQFFGPGTRLTVL.